The rows below give T cell receptor beta chains drawn from one sample of a study of blood T cell repertoires in COVID-19. Data came from immunoSEQ multiplex PCR; TCRdb stores just in-frame clones and leaves some out. The table records approximately 300,000 clones, about 90% of them present only once. Input material: peripheral blood. These receptor sequences come from a woman aged 45 to 65 with COVID-19, enrolled during active disease. CDR3s include the opening cysteine and the closing phenylalanine or tryptophan. The order of the fields is CDR3 DNA, CDR3 protein, J gene, clone size, V gene, D gene. A D gene is named only where the DNA matches it firmly. Some rows have no size entry. The others give once, few or many, or a class for an expanded clone.

cdr3_nt: TGCGCCAGCGGGAGTCCATTCACAGATACGCAGTATTTT
cdr3_aa: CASGSPFTDTQYF
j_call: TRBJ2-3
clone_size: .
v_call: TRBV5-1
d_call: .

cdr3_nt: TGTGCCAGCAGGGGCAGGGGAACCTACGAGCAGTACTTC
cdr3_aa: CASRGRGTYEQYF
j_call: TRBJ2-7
clone_size: .
v_call: TRBV27
d_call: .

cdr3_nt: TGTGCCACTGCCCAGGGTGCAACTAATGAAAAACTGTTTTTT
cdr3_aa: CATAQGATNEKLFF
j_call: TRBJ1-4
clone_size: few
v_call: TRBV15
d_call: .

cdr3_nt: TGTGCCAGCTCACCCCCTAGCGACACAGATACGCAGTATTTT
cdr3_aa: CASSPPSDTDTQYF
j_call: TRBJ2-3
clone_size: once
v_call: TRBV18
d_call: .

cdr3_nt: TGTGCCAGCAGCATGGACAGACCATCTGGGGCCAACGTCCTGACTTTC
cdr3_aa: CASSMDRPSGANVLTF
j_call: TRBJ2-6
clone_size: .
v_call: TRBV7-9
d_call: .

cdr3_nt: TGCAGCGTCCCCGGGACAGCTTCCTACGAGCAGTACTTC
cdr3_aa: CSVPGTASYEQYF
j_call: TRBJ2-7
clone_size: .
v_call: TRBV29-1
d_call: TRBD1

cdr3_nt: TGCAGCGCTCCGACAGAATATGGCTACACCTTC
cdr3_aa: CSAPTEYGYTF
j_call: TRBJ1-2
clone_size: once
v_call: TRBV29-1
d_call: .

cdr3_nt: TGTGCCAGCAGGGCAGCCGTGGAGGGAGGGAACACTGAAGCTTTCTTT
cdr3_aa: CASRAAVEGGNTEAFF
j_call: TRBJ1-1
clone_size: .
v_call: TRBV2
d_call: .

cdr3_nt: TGTGCCAGCAGCTTAGTACAGTACAATGAGCAGTTCTTC
cdr3_aa: CASSLVQYNEQFF
j_call: TRBJ2-1
clone_size: .
v_call: TRBV7-3
d_call: .

cdr3_nt: TGTGCCAGCAGCCCTTTTCGCGGGATGAATGAGCAGTTCTTC
cdr3_aa: CASSPFRGMNEQFF
j_call: TRBJ2-1
clone_size: .
v_call: TRBV3-1/TRBV3-2
d_call: .

cdr3_nt: TGTGCCAGCAGCCGGTGGAGTAGCGGAGGTTACGAGCAGTACTTC
cdr3_aa: CASSRWSSGGYEQYF
j_call: TRBJ2-7
clone_size: .
v_call: TRBV9
d_call: .

cdr3_nt: TGTGCCAGCTCACCACCCCTAGCGGGGGGAAAAGAGACCCAGTACTTC
cdr3_aa: CASSPPLAGGKETQYF
j_call: TRBJ2-5
clone_size: .
v_call: TRBV18
d_call: TRBD2

cdr3_nt: TGTGCCAGCAGCGTTCTTCAGGGCACCGGGGAGCTGTTTTTT
cdr3_aa: CASSVLQGTGELFF
j_call: TRBJ2-2
clone_size: .
v_call: TRBV9
d_call: .

cdr3_nt: TGTGCCAGCAGCCAAGATAGAACCAAAATTCGGGACTCGCACTACGAGCAGTACTTC
cdr3_aa: CASSQDRTKIRDSHYEQYF
j_call: TRBJ2-7
clone_size: .
v_call: TRBV3-1/TRBV3-2
d_call: .

cdr3_nt: TGTGCCAGTAGTATAGAAGGGCTGACATGGGGCAACGAGCAGTACTTC
cdr3_aa: CASSIEGLTWGNEQYF
j_call: TRBJ2-7
clone_size: .
v_call: TRBV19
d_call: .

cdr3_nt: TGTGCCAGCAGCAACCTCAGCGGGAGGGCTGCAATATCCGAAGAGACCCAGTACTTC
cdr3_aa: CASSNLSGRAAISEETQYF
j_call: TRBJ2-5
clone_size: .
v_call: TRBV21-1
d_call: .

cdr3_nt: TGTGCCAGCAGCCCCCGAGAGGGTTCCTACAATGAGCAGTTCTTC
cdr3_aa: CASSPREGSYNEQFF
j_call: TRBJ2-1
clone_size: .
v_call: TRBV5-5
d_call: .

cdr3_nt: TGTGCCAGTAGTATTAGGAGGAGGGAGCAGGGTGAGCAGTTCTTC
cdr3_aa: CASSIRRREQGEQFF
j_call: TRBJ2-1
clone_size: .
v_call: TRBV19
d_call: .

cdr3_nt: TGTGCCAGCAGCCGTAGACAGGGAGCCTACAATGAGCAGTTCTTC
cdr3_aa: CASSRRQGAYNEQFF
j_call: TRBJ2-1
clone_size: .
v_call: TRBV11-1
d_call: TRBD1

cdr3_nt: TGTGCCAGCAGCCTCGTGAGGGCTAGCGGAGGCACAGATACGCAGTATTTT
cdr3_aa: CASSLVRASGGTDTQYF
j_call: TRBJ2-3
clone_size: .
v_call: TRBV5-4
d_call: TRBD2

cdr3_nt: TGTGCCAGCAGTTCAGATGCTGGTGGAAACACCATATATTTT
cdr3_aa: CASSSDAGGNTIYF
j_call: TRBJ1-3
clone_size: .
v_call: TRBV6-5
d_call: .

cdr3_nt: TGTGCCAGCAGTGAACAGGGTAATGAAGCTTTCTTT
cdr3_aa: CASSEQGNEAFF
j_call: TRBJ1-1
clone_size: .
v_call: TRBV6-1
d_call: .

cdr3_nt: TGTGCCAGCAGCAACAGGGGGCTCTACGAGCAGTACTTC
cdr3_aa: CASSNRGLYEQYF
j_call: TRBJ2-7
clone_size: .
v_call: TRBV7-2
d_call: TRBD1

cdr3_nt: TGTGCCAGCAGTGAAGCGAAGACAGGGGGCGCATCCACTGAAGCTTTCTTT
cdr3_aa: CASSEAKTGGASTEAFF
j_call: TRBJ1-1
clone_size: .
v_call: TRBV6-1
d_call: TRBD1

cdr3_nt: TGTGCCACCAGTGACCGGACTAGCGGGAGGGTCACAGATACGCAGTATTTT
cdr3_aa: CATSDRTSGRVTDTQYF
j_call: TRBJ2-3
clone_size: .
v_call: TRBV24-1
d_call: TRBD2

cdr3_nt: TGTGCCAGCAGTGAGATAGCGGGAGTAGCCGAGCAGTACTTC
cdr3_aa: CASSEIAGVAEQYF
j_call: TRBJ2-7
clone_size: .
v_call: TRBV6-4
d_call: TRBD2

cdr3_nt: TGTGCCAGCAGTGAAAGGACTACAGCCTACGAGCAGTACTTC
cdr3_aa: CASSERTTAYEQYF
j_call: TRBJ2-7
clone_size: .
v_call: TRBV2
d_call: .

cdr3_nt: TGTGCCAGCAAGGGGACTAGCGGGAGGCTCTCCCCGGACGAGCAGTACTTC
cdr3_aa: CASKGTSGRLSPDEQYF
j_call: TRBJ2-7
clone_size: .
v_call: TRBV5-4
d_call: TRBD2

cdr3_nt: TGTGCCAGCAGCTTTTCGGGTAGTACTGAAGCTTTCTTT
cdr3_aa: CASSFSGSTEAFF
j_call: TRBJ1-1
clone_size: .
v_call: TRBV7-9
d_call: .

cdr3_nt: TGTGCCAGCTCACCAATTTTGTTGGGAAGGGGGACACCTAATGAAAAACTGTTTTTT
cdr3_aa: CASSPILLGRGTPNEKLFF
j_call: TRBJ1-4
clone_size: .
v_call: TRBV18
d_call: .

cdr3_nt: TGTGCCAGCAGCAAGGACACCTACAATGAGCAGTTCTTC
cdr3_aa: CASSKDTYNEQFF
j_call: TRBJ2-1
clone_size: .
v_call: TRBV7-3
d_call: .

cdr3_nt: TGTGCCAGTAGTAGACCCAGGGGAGTGGACTCTGAAGCTTTCTTT
cdr3_aa: CASSRPRGVDSEAFF
j_call: TRBJ1-1
clone_size: .
v_call: TRBV19
d_call: .

cdr3_nt: TGTGCCAGCAGCCAAAAGAGCGGGGGTAGCACAGATACGCAGTATTTT
cdr3_aa: CASSQKSGGSTDTQYF
j_call: TRBJ2-3
clone_size: .
v_call: TRBV4-2
d_call: TRBD2

cdr3_nt: TGTGCCAGCTCACCAACCGGACAGGGTAGGTTTAGAAACACTGAAGCTTTCTTT
cdr3_aa: CASSPTGQGRFRNTEAFF
j_call: TRBJ1-1
clone_size: .
v_call: TRBV18
d_call: TRBD1

cdr3_nt: TGTGCCAGCAGTTGGGACACCGGGACTAGCGTCACCTACGAGCAGTACTTC
cdr3_aa: CASSWDTGTSVTYEQYF
j_call: TRBJ2-7
clone_size: .
v_call: TRBV6-2/TRBV6-3
d_call: TRBD2

cdr3_nt: TGTGCCAGCAGCTTGGAGAGACTAGCGGGAGGGCCCCATGAGCAGTTCTTC
cdr3_aa: CASSLERLAGGPHEQFF
j_call: TRBJ2-1
clone_size: once
v_call: TRBV5-6
d_call: TRBD2

cdr3_nt: TGTGCCAGCAGCTTGGCCTTAGTAGGACAGCTGGGGGGCTACACCTTC
cdr3_aa: CASSLALVGQLGGYTF
j_call: TRBJ1-2
clone_size: .
v_call: TRBV5-4
d_call: .

cdr3_nt: TGTGCCAGCAGCCGCCTTACAGGGAACACTGAAGCTTTCTTT
cdr3_aa: CASSRLTGNTEAFF
j_call: TRBJ1-1
clone_size: .
v_call: TRBV5-5
d_call: .

cdr3_nt: TGTGCCAGTAGTGGGGGGACAGGGATGAACACCGGGGAGCTGTTTTTT
cdr3_aa: CASSGGTGMNTGELFF
j_call: TRBJ2-2
clone_size: .
v_call: TRBV19
d_call: TRBD1

cdr3_nt: TGTGCCAGCAGCCAAACACAGGGGGCAACTAATGAAAAACTGTTTTTT
cdr3_aa: CASSQTQGATNEKLFF
j_call: TRBJ1-4
clone_size: .
v_call: TRBV4-2
d_call: TRBD1

cdr3_nt: TGTGCCTGGAGTGTACGTGACAGGGGTAGCAATCAGCCCCAGCATTTT
cdr3_aa: CAWSVRDRGSNQPQHF
j_call: TRBJ1-5
clone_size: .
v_call: TRBV30
d_call: TRBD1

cdr3_nt: TGTGCCAGCTCACCACCACAGGGAAGTCAAAGCTCCTACAATGAGCAGTTCTTC
cdr3_aa: CASSPPQGSQSSYNEQFF
j_call: TRBJ2-1
clone_size: .
v_call: TRBV18
d_call: .

cdr3_nt: TGTGCCAGCACCAAACACAGGGAAAACATTCAGTACTTC
cdr3_aa: CASTKHRENIQYF
j_call: TRBJ2-4
clone_size: .
v_call: TRBV6-6
d_call: .

cdr3_nt: TGCGCCAGCAGCCAAGGGGCCGAGGGCTACATTTCGGACGAGCAGTACTTC
cdr3_aa: CASSQGAEGYISDEQYF
j_call: TRBJ2-7
clone_size: .
v_call: TRBV4-3
d_call: .

cdr3_nt: TGTGCCTGGACCGTACAGGGGGCCTACGAGCAGTACTTC
cdr3_aa: CAWTVQGAYEQYF
j_call: TRBJ2-7
clone_size: .
v_call: TRBV30
d_call: TRBD1

cdr3_nt: TGTGCCAGCAGCTTAGACAGGGTAACGGGTGAAGCTTTCTTT
cdr3_aa: CASSLDRVTGEAFF
j_call: TRBJ1-1
clone_size: .
v_call: TRBV11-3
d_call: .

cdr3_nt: TGTGCCAGCAGCCAGCAGGGGTGGGTGAACACTGAAGCTTTCTTT
cdr3_aa: CASSQQGWVNTEAFF
j_call: TRBJ1-1
clone_size: .
v_call: TRBV5-4
d_call: .

cdr3_nt: TGTGCCAGCAGGGCCAGGGGAGTAAGGATGAACACTGAAGCTTTCTTT
cdr3_aa: CASRARGVRMNTEAFF
j_call: TRBJ1-1
clone_size: .
v_call: TRBV5-6
d_call: .

cdr3_nt: TGTGCCAGCAGTTTGGAGGGACGCGACAATCAGCCCCAGCATTTT
cdr3_aa: CASSLEGRDNQPQHF
j_call: TRBJ1-5
clone_size: .
v_call: TRBV27
d_call: .

cdr3_nt: TGTGCCAGCAGCCAAGGGCTAGCGGGAGGGCCATCGTGGGAGACCCAGTACTTC
cdr3_aa: CASSQGLAGGPSWETQYF
j_call: TRBJ2-5
clone_size: .
v_call: TRBV7-2
d_call: TRBD2

cdr3_nt: TGTGCCAGCAGCTTAGCGCAAGGTGTGTCCGGGGATGAGCAGTTCTTC
cdr3_aa: CASSLAQGVSGDEQFF
j_call: TRBJ2-1
clone_size: .
v_call: TRBV7-6
d_call: .

cdr3_nt: TGTGCCAGCAGCCTCGGACAGGGGAACACCGGGGAGCTGTTTTTT
cdr3_aa: CASSLGQGNTGELFF
j_call: TRBJ2-2
clone_size: .
v_call: TRBV11-2
d_call: TRBD1

cdr3_nt: TGTGCCAGCAGCTTAGGCCCGGGGACAGCCAATCAGCCCCAGCATTTT
cdr3_aa: CASSLGPGTANQPQHF
j_call: TRBJ1-5
clone_size: once
v_call: TRBV7-2
d_call: TRBD1

cdr3_nt: TGTGCCAGCAGCTTTGGGGGGATGGGAGTGGGTTCCTACGAGCAGTACTTC
cdr3_aa: CASSFGGMGVGSYEQYF
j_call: TRBJ2-7
clone_size: .
v_call: TRBV5-6
d_call: .

cdr3_nt: TGTGCCAGCAGGGTTTTAGGGGGCCTTGGAGAAAAACTGTTTTTT
cdr3_aa: CASRVLGGLGEKLFF
j_call: TRBJ1-4
clone_size: .
v_call: TRBV11-2
d_call: TRBD1